This entry lists 27 T cell receptor beta chains sequenced from one sample in a study of blood T cells in healthy people across ages. Sample-barcoded 5' priming and a J-beta primer mix drove a second PCR of about 6 to 12 cycles. TCRdb re-called the 5' RACE reads with MiXCR, one entry per CDR3 protein. The sample gives more than 1.4 million distinct CDR3 sequences, roughly 45% of which show up once; roughly 7.7% is in the top ten. Sequencing used blood. The receptors come from a woman between 18 and 30 years old in good health.

This clonotype has a handful of counts. This chain connects TRBV7-9 to TRBJ2-4; TRBD1 or TRBD2 may be the D gene (5 bases each). The length of the CDR3 is 16 residues. Germline V gives CDR1 SEHNR, CDR2 FQNEAQ (reference sequence). V lost 5 bases and J 3 bases, leaving 17 bases between the germline ends. As DNA, the CDR3 is TGTGCCAGCAGCCCCGACCTTGCGAGGGGCAAAAACATTCAGTACTTC. Protein sequence: CASSPDLARGKNIQYF.

V is TRBV20-1 and J is TRBJ1-2; TRBD1 matches at 7 bases. The germline V gene encodes CDR1 DFQATT and CDR2 SNEGSKA (reference sequence). The CDR3 length is 14 residues. V lost 7 bases, J lost 3 bases, and 11 bases stayed unmatched. The CDR3 region has the DNA TGCAGTGTAAGACAGGGACCTTTTGACTATGGCTACACCTTC. Translation: CSVRQGPFDYGYTF.

The chain links TRBV6-6 to TRBJ1-6, with D perhaps TRBD1 (5 bases). Germline values: CDR1 MNHNY, CDR2 SVGAGI (reference sequence). This CDR3 contains 15 residues. Deletions cut 1 base from V and 10 bases from J, with 14 bases between. The CDR3 spells CASSYYQGFGSPLHF. Here the CDR3 DNA reads TGTGCCAGCAGTTACTACCAGGGTTTCGGATCACCCCTCCACTTT.

There are a few counts of this clonotype. The gene calls are TRBV12-3 or TRBV12-4 and TRBJ1-2, with D possibly matching TRBD1 (5 bases). There are 14 residues in the CDR3. Between the trimmed V and J ends, which lost 5 bases and 6 bases, there was a span of 16 bases. This chain's CDR3 is CASSPRGGIDGYTF. CDR3 coding DNA: TGTGCCAGCAGTCCCCGTGGGGGGATAGATGGCTACACCTTC.

The chain carries TRBV27 and TRBJ2-3; D might be TRBD2 (6 bases). The CDR3 loop spans 14 amino acids. Trimming took off 4 bases at V and 5 bases at J, with 13 bases between the two ends. Germline V lookup: CDR1 MNHEY, CDR2 SMNVEV (reference sequence). The CDR3 loop is CASSWVAEGDTQYF. For the CDR3, the DNA is TGTGCCAGCAGTTGGGTAGCGGAAGGAGATACGCAGTATTTT.

This chain uses TRBV27 with TRBJ2-3; maybe TRBD1 (7 bases). The CDR3 is made up of 15 amino acids. V dropped 7 bases and J dropped 5 bases, with 19 bases sitting between them. The germline CDR1 and CDR2 sequences are MNHEY and SMNVEV (reference sequence). The CDR3 loop reads CASTVMEGAKDTQYF. The CDR3 nucleotides are TGTGCCAGCACGGTGATGGAGGGGGCGAAAGATACGCAGTATTTT.

The sample holds a few counts of this clonotype. V gene TRBV2 combines with J gene TRBJ1-5, with D unresolved. Trimming left V 3 bases short and J 3 bases short, with 6 bases between. The CDR3 contains 13 residues. Looked up from germline, CDR1 is SNHLY and CDR2 is FYNNEI. In DNA, the CDR3 is TGTGCCAGCAGTGACGGTTACAATCAGCCCCAGCATTTT. Its translation: CASSDGYNQPQHF.

This clonotype came up a few times. DNA for the CDR3: TGTGCCATCAGTATTGGGAAAGAAAGCTCCTACAATGAGCAGTTCTTC. It yields the protein CAISIGKESSYNEQFF. This chain joins TRBV10-3 and TRBJ2-1; no definite D call. This CDR3 region has 16 residues. V was cut by 5 bases and J by 0 bases, with 14 bases left in between. In germline, CDR1 is ENHRY, CDR2 SYGVKD.

The chain joins TRBV21-1 to TRBJ2-1; TRBD2 is taken as the D call from the table, unchecked against the DNA. The end of the DNA aligns better with TRBJ2-7, so the J call may be wrong. TRBV21-1 is classified as a pseudogene. The CDR3 is made up of 14 amino acids. This CDR3 reads CASSERGVSYEQYF. CDR3 coding DNA: TGTGCCAGCAGCGAGCGGGGGGTCTCCTACGAGCAGTACTTC.

Only a few counts were recorded for this clonotype. This CDR3 is CASSPGLGLNEQFF. For the CDR3, the DNA is TGCGCCAGCAGCCCGGGACTAGGGCTCAATGAGCAGTTCTTC. The rearrangement links TRBV5-1 to TRBJ2-1; 8 bases map to TRBD2. The ends lost 4 bases at V and 6 bases at J; junction bases unmatched: 6. Germline V lookup: CDR1 SGHRS, CDR2 YFSETQ. This CDR3 spans 14 amino acids.

There are a few counts of this clonotype. The rearrangement uses TRBV20-1 and TRBJ2-4; D is unclear. Per germline, CDR1 DFQATT and CDR2 SNEGSKA (reference sequence). The germline V and J ends were trimmed by 6 bases and 0 bases, with 21 bases remaining between them. The CDR3 is 17 residues long. The DNA for the CDR3 is TGCAGTGCACCACTCAGGACCAGCACACTAGCCAAAAACATTCAGTACTTC. This gives the protein CSAPLRTSTLAKNIQYF.

The V gene is TRBV14, the J gene TRBJ2-2, with D unresolved. CDR1 is SGHDN, CDR2 FVKESK, per germline. V dropped 1 base and J dropped 6 bases, with 6 bases sitting between them. This CDR3 has 13 residues. The CDR3, as DNA: TGTGCCAGCAGCCAAGCATCCGCCGGGGAGCTGTTTTTT. It codes for CASSQASAGELFF.

This sequence joins TRBV7-3 and TRBJ2-3; 10 bases agree with TRBD2. The CDR3 contains 16 residues. The V gene end was trimmed by 3 bases and the J gene end by 2 bases; junction bases not matched to a gene: 5. Germline V gene data show CDR1 as SGHTA and CDR2 as FQGTGA. CDR3 in amino acids: CASSFTGTSVTDTQYF. The DNA of the CDR3 is TGTGCCAGCAGCTTCACCGGGACTAGCGTCACAGATACGCAGTATTTT.

The rearrangement joins TRBV3-1 to TRBJ1-1; 9 bases agree with TRBD1. The V and J ends lost 5 bases and 6 bases, in that order; junction bases with no gene match: 13. CDR1 is LGHDT, CDR2 YNNKEL, per germline (reference sequence). This CDR3 comprises 16 residues. CDR3 in DNA: TGTGCCAGCAGCTATGAATCCGGGACAGGGACTGCTGAAGCTTTCTTT. Encoded protein: CASSYESGTGTAEAFF. Full variable domain (outside the CDR3, taken from reference TRBV3-1 and TRBJ1-1): DTAVSQTPKYLVTQMGNDKSIKCEQNLGHDTMYWYKQDSKKFLKIMFSYNNKELIINETVPNRFSPKSPDKAHLNLHINSLELGDSAVYFCASSYESGTGTAEAFFGQGTRLTVV.

This clonotype came up a few times. V and J are TRBV4-1 and TRBJ2-5, with TRBD2 matching over 14 bases. With the DNA end fitting TRBJ2-7 better, the J assignment may be wrong. There are 18 residues in the CDR3. CDR1 is MGHRA and CDR2 is YSYEKL in the germline V gene. CDR3 residues: CASSQDRGTSGRRDEQYF. The CDR3 DNA reads TGCGCCAGCAGCCAAGATCGCGGGACTAGCGGGAGAAGGGACGAGCAGTACTTC.

V and J are TRBV6-1 and TRBJ1-1; D is uncertain. This CDR3 has 11 residues. CDR1 and CDR2 (germline): MNHNS, SASEGT. V was trimmed by 4 bases and J by 8 bases, leaving 8 bases between them. CDR3 sequence: CASSADGEAFF. The CDR3 bases are TGTGCCAGCAGTGCGGACGGAGAAGCTTTCTTT.

This chain uses TRBV2 with TRBJ1-5; 9 bases line up with TRBD1. Losses at the gene ends were 7 bases for V and 1 base for J; bases not matched to a gene: 5. Germline lookup yields CDR1 SNHLY and CDR2 FYNNEI. This CDR3 spans 15 amino acids. Here the CDR3 reads CASNPGTGSNQPQHF. DNA for the CDR3: TGTGCCAGCAACCCCGGGACAGGGAGCAATCAGCCCCAGCATTTT.

The chain carries TRBV12-3 or TRBV12-4 and TRBJ2-5; D ambiguous. The last part of the DNA fits TRBJ2-7 better; the J call may be wrong. The CDR3 extends over 12 amino acids. CDR3 protein: CASSLAAFEQYF. The CDR3 DNA sequence: TGTGCCAGCAGTTTAGCCGCTTTCGAGCAGTACTTC.

V gene TRBV29-1 combines with J gene TRBJ2-2, with D perhaps given as TRBD1 or TRBD2 (5 bases each). Germline V gene data show CDR1 as SQVTM and CDR2 as ANQGSEA. This CDR3 is built from 17 residues. Trimming stripped 8 bases from V and 3 bases from J, with 25 bases between. CDR3 protein: CSLPGRITRGDTGELFF. The CDR3 DNA reads as TGCAGCCTACCGGGACGCATAACCCGAGGGGACACCGGGGAGCTGTTTTTT.

This clonotype was counted only a few times. The rearrangement uses TRBV7-3 and TRBJ2-1, with TRBD1 as a possible D gene (5 bases). Looked up from germline, CDR1 is SGHTA and CDR2 is FQGTGA. Trimming shortened V by 0 bases and J by 6 bases, and 12 bases separated the two germline ends. This CDR3 is built from 15 residues. The CDR3 DNA sequence: TGTGCCAGCAGCTTAACGAACCAGGGCTTCAATGAGCAGTTCTTC. Translating it yields CASSLTNQGFNEQFF.

This CDR3 reads CASSEGTGWYGYTF. The CDR3 coding sequence is TGTGCCAGCAGTGAGGGGACAGGGTGGTATGGCTACACCTTC. The V call is TRBV6-1, the J call TRBJ1-2; 9 nucleotides align to TRBD1. This CDR3 has 14 amino acids. CDR1 and CDR2 from the germline V gene are MNHNS and SASEGT. The junction had 4 bases not matched to a gene; V was cut back by 3 bases and J by 5 bases.

This clonotype was counted only a few times. The chain joins TRBV7-9 to TRBJ2-7; D remains ambiguous. V shed 5 bases and J shed 0 bases, with 17 bases lying between them. The CDR3 is made up of 16 amino acids. In germline, CDR1 is SEHNR, CDR2 FQNEAQ (reference sequence). As DNA, the CDR3 is TGTGCCAGCAGCCCGCCCTCAACACTTAACTCCTACGAGCAGTACTTC. The encoded protein is CASSPPSTLNSYEQYF.

In this sample, this clonotype turned up a few times. The rearrangement uses TRBV6-1 and TRBJ2-3, with TRBD2 as a possible D gene (6 bases). CDR1 MNHNS and CDR2 SASEGT come from the germline V gene. V gave up 2 bases and J gave up 5 bases, with 20 bases separating them. This CDR3 contains 17 residues. CDR3 DNA sequence: TGTGCCAGCAGTGAAAGTAGCGGTAGTTGGGGAGGAGATACGCAGTATTTT. It specifies CASSESSGSWGGDTQYF.

There are a few counts of this clonotype. The chain recombines TRBV9 with TRBJ2-1; possibly TRBD1 for D (6 bases). The DNA end is a closer match to TRBJ2-7, so the J assignment may be wrong. Germline V gene data show CDR1 as SGDLS and CDR2 as YYNGEE. This CDR3 comprises 15 residues. This CDR3 reads CASSVQGSSYNEQYF. As DNA, the CDR3 is TGTGCCAGCAGCGTACAGGGGAGCTCCTACAATGAGCAGTACTTC.

A few counts support this clonotype. The chain uses TRBV4-1 and TRBJ2-3; D is unresolved. Trimming left V 0 bases short and J 0 bases short, with 10 bases between. CDR1 MGHRA and CDR2 YSYEKL come from the germline V gene. The CDR3 has 16 amino acids. The CDR3 sequence: CASSQDGPISTDTQYF. CDR3 nucleotide sequence: TGCGCCAGCAGCCAAGACGGTCCTATTAGCACAGATACGCAGTATTTT.

V usage is TRBV7-8 and J usage is TRBJ2-2; 9 bases agree with TRBD1. Germline V CDR1 and CDR2: SGHVS, FQNEAQ. The CDR3 has 16 amino acids. With 5 bases clipped from V and 4 bases from J, the junction kept 8 bases outside the gene matches. CDR3 DNA: TGTGCCAGCAGCCCAACCAGGACAGGGGCCACCGGGGAGCTGTTTTTT. The encoded protein is CASSPTRTGATGELFF.

This clonotype was found a few times. This chain joins TRBV11-1 and TRBJ2-1, with 8 nucleotides matching TRBD2. Germline CDR1 reads SGHAT; CDR2 reads FQDESV (reference sequence). With 0 bases clipped from V and 5 bases from J, the junction kept 15 bases outside the gene matches. The CDR3 length is 19 residues. The CDR3 loop reads CASSLATYFETSENNEQFF. The CDR3, as DNA: TGTGCCAGCAGCTTAGCGACATACTTTGAGACTAGCGAGAACAATGAGCAGTTCTTC.